The present T cell receptor beta chain was sequenced within a study of shared clonotypes between healthy human individuals. Study-wide results and limits: A handful of donors showed sharing of approximately 4.7% of naive CD4 clonotypes.

CD45RO-negative, CCR7-positively selected cells formed the naive CD8 fraction, excluding terminally differentiated effector memory CD45RA+ cells. Nashville, Tennessee was home to all donors, who were Caucasian adults. To note about this clone: Antigen: not known.

In the original workflow: Filtering was not the same, since immunoSEQ gave junction-only sequences without quality scores. Here immunoSEQ multiplex PCR was the method, and the copy in TCRdb shows in-frame clones only, minus some. Clonal size and the V and J genes are those of that table, whereas D and trimming came from the DNA. The table lists more than 2 million clones, roughly 93% of them singletons. The V gene lost 5 bases and the J gene lost 1 base, with 11 bases spanning the gap. CDR3 length equals 15 residues. Germline V gives CDR1 MDHEN, CDR2 SYDVKM. The rearrangement uses TRBV28 and TRBJ2-2, with D possibly TRBD2 on 6 matching bases. Material: naive CD8+ T cells from PBMCs. This TCR was sampled from a man aged 18 to 30 in good health. Some clones in this sample may be carry-over from other donors' samples. The CDR3 is CASSGSSGNTGELFF. The CDR3 DNA reads as TGTGCCAGCAGTGGGAGTAGCGGGAACACCGGGGAGCTGTTTTTT.